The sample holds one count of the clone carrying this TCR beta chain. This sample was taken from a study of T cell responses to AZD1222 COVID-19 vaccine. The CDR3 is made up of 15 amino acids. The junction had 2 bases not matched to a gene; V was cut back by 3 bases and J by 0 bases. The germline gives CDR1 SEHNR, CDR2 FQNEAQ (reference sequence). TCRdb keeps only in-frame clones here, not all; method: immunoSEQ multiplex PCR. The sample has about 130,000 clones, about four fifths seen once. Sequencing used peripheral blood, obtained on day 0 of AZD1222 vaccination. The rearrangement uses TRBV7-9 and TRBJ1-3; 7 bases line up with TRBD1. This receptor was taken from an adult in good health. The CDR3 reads CASSFRGFSGNTIYF. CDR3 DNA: TGTGCCAGCAGCTTCAGGGGGTTCTCTGGAAACACCATATATTTT.